This TCR beta chain is from a study of identical twins. TCRdb used MiXCR to reprocess the 5' RACE reads, holding one entry per CDR3 protein. The top ten hold less than 15% of the sample, which has some 230,000 distinct CDR3 sequences, over 5% seen once. The table lists this clonotype with a few counts. Germline loops: CDR1 MNHEY, CDR2 SMNVEV (reference sequence). The CDR3 is 14 amino acids. Trimming removed 2 bases from V and 8 bases from J, with 15 bases in between. The same sample was also used in a study of T cells expressing NK-cell markers. That paper adds: An anti-gamma-delta TCR antibody confined sorting to alpha-beta TCR T cells across several of the experiments.

The receptor was derived from a young woman in good health. V is TRBV27 and J is TRBJ1-2, with D possibly TRBD1 on 5 matching bases. The sample consisted of CD8+ T cells sorted from blood. CDR3 coding DNA: TGTGCCAGCAGTTTAGGGGCCGGGGCGGAGGGCTACACCTTC. Its protein product is CASSLGAGAEGYTF.